This T cell receptor beta chain derives from a study of T cell responses to AZD1222 COVID-19 vaccine. Findings and caveats of the study: Repertoire sampling was restricted to post-peak T cell response timepoints.

This CDR3 is 13 amino acids long. Trimming took 10 bases from V and 6 from J, leaving 13 bases between them. Generated by immunoSEQ multiplex PCR, the TCRdb table keeps only in-frame clones and is missing some. The sample yields around 130,000 clones, roughly 88% seen once. To note about this clone: The antigen remains unidentified.

Sample: peripheral blood, taken on day 0 of AZD1222 vaccination. The TCR originated in an adult in good health. The chain combines TRBV12-3 or TRBV12-4 with TRBJ1-6; D gene uncertain. Written as DNA, the CDR3 is TGTGCCACCAAAATTGGCCGTAATTCACCCCTCCACTTT. It yields the protein CATKIGRNSPLHF.